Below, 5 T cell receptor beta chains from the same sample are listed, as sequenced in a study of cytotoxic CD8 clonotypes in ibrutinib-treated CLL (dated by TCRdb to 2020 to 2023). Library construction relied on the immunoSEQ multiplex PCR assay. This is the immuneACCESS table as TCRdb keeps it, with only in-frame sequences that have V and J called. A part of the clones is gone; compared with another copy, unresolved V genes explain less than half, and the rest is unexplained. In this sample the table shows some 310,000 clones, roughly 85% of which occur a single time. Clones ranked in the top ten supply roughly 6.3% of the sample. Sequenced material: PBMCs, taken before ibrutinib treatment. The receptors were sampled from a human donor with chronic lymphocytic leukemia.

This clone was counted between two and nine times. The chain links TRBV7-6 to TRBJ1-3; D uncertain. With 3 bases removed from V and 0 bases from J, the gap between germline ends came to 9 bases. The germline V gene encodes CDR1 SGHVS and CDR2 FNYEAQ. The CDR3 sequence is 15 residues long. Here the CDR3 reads CASSLSGYSGNTIYF. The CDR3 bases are TGTGCCAGCAGCTTGTCGGGGTACTCTGGAAACACCATATATTTT.

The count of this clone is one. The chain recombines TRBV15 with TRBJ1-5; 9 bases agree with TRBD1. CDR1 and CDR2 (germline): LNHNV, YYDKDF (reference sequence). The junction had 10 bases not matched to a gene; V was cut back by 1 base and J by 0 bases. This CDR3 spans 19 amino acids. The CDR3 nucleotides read TGTGCCACCAGCAGAGTTCTAGACAGGGGGATATATAGCAATCAGCCCCAGCATTTT. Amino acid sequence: CATSRVLDRGIYSNQPQHF.

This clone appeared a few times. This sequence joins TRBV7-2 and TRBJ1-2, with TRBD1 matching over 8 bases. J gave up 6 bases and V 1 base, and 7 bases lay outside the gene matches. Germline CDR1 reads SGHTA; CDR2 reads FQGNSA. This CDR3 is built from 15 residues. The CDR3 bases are TGTGCCAGCAGCTTAGATAGGACAGGGAAGGATGGCTACACCTTC. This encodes CASSLDRTGKDGYTF.

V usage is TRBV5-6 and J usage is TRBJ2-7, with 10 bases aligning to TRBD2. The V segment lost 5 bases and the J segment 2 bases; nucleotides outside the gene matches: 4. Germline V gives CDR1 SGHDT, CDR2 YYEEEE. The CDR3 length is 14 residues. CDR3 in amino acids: CASRLTSGAYEQYF. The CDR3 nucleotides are TGTGCCAGCAGACTCACTAGCGGGGCCTACGAGCAGTACTTC. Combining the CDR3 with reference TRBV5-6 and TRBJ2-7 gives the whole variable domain DAGVTQSPTHLIKTRGQQVTLRCSPKSGHDTVSWYQQALGQGPQFIFQYYEEEERQRGNFPDRFSGHQFPNYSSELNVNALLLGDSALYLCASRLTSGAYEQYFGPGTRLTVT.

CDR3 residues: CASSLGLAGGGETQYF. The CDR3 coding sequence is TGTGCCAGCAGCCTGGGACTAGCGGGAGGCGGGGAGACCCAGTACTTC. The rearrangement links TRBV7-9 to TRBJ2-5, with 15 positions matching TRBD2. This CDR3 contains 16 residues. The V segment lost 5 bases and the J segment 5 bases; nucleotides outside the gene matches: 6. Germline V lookup: CDR1 SEHNR, CDR2 FQNEAQ (reference sequence).